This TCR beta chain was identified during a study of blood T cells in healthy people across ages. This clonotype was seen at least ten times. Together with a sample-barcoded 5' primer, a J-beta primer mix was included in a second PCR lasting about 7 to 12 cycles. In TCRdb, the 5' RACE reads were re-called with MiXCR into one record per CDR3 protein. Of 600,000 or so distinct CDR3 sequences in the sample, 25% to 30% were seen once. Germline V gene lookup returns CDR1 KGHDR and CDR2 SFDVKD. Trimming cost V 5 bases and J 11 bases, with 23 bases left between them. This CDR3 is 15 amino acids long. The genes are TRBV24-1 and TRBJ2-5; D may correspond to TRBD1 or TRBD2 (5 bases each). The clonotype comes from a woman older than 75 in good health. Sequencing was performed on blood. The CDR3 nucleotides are TGTGCCACCAGTGCCCCAACGACTAAGGGGAATGAGCAGTACTTC. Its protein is CATSAPTTKGNEQYF.